A single sample gave rise to the 14 T cell receptor beta chains below, sequenced in a study of T cell responses to AZD1222 COVID-19 vaccine. Libraries were prepared by immunoSEQ multiplex PCR; TCRdb keeps only in-frame clonotypes and omits some of them. The profile shows around 94,000 clones, roughly 86% of them singletons. Material: peripheral blood, obtained on day 0 of AZD1222 vaccination. Source of these receptors: an adult in good health.

The chain combines TRBV15 with TRBJ2-3, with 14 positions matching TRBD2. The germline CDR1 and CDR2 sequences are LNHNV and YYDKDF (reference sequence). The CDR3 sequence is 16 residues long. J lost 3 bases, V lost 3 bases, and 2 bases had no gene match. The CDR3 loop reads CATSSWTSGGTDTQYF. The CDR3 nucleotides are TGTGCCACCAGCAGTTGGACTAGCGGGGGGACAGATACGCAGTATTTT.

The V gene is TRBV2, the J gene TRBJ2-7, with D perhaps TRBD1 (6 bases). Trimming removed 3 bases at V and 2 bases at J, with 11 bases between. CDR3 size: 14 residues. Germline V gene data show CDR1 as SNHLY and CDR2 as FYNNEI. CDR3 nucleotide sequence: TGTGCCAGCAGTGAGGACAGTACGGCCTACGAGCAGTACTTC. This translates into CASSEDSTAYEQYF.

This chain links TRBV14 with TRBJ2-7; D is uncertain. Germline V gene data show CDR1 as SGHDN and CDR2 as FVKESK. The CDR3 length is 14 residues. V gave up 2 bases and J gave up 6 bases, with 14 bases separating them. CDR3 bases: TGTGCCAGCAGCCAAACCCGGGCAAGAGGCGAGCAGTACTTC. This sequence encodes CASSQTRARGEQYF. Drawing the rest from reference TRBV14 and TRBJ2-7, the complete variable domain is EAGVTQFPSHSVIEKGQTVTLRCDPISGHDNLYWYRRVMGKEIKFLLHFVKESKQDESGMPNNRFLAERTGGTYSTLKVQPAELEDSGVYFCASSQTRARGEQYFGPGTRLTVT.

This clone showed up just once. The CDR3 protein is CASSLASGVTYEQYF. CDR3 sequence (DNA): TGTGCCAGCAGCTTAGCTAGCGGGGTGACCTACGAGCAGTACTTC. This chain joins TRBV7-2 and TRBJ2-7, with 8 bases matching TRBD2. Per the germline V gene, CDR1 is SGHTA and CDR2 is FQGNSA. The CDR3 is 15 residues long. With 0 bases clipped from V and 2 bases from J, the junction kept 3 bases outside the gene matches.

This clone occurred once. The rearrangement uses TRBV5-5 and TRBJ2-7, with TRBD1 matching 7 bases. The CDR3 is 13 amino acids. V lost 1 base to trimming and J lost 6 bases; unmatched junction nucleotides: 4. Germline-derived CDR1 and CDR2 are SGHKS and YYEKEE (reference sequence). The CDR3 region is CASSLNRGGEQYF. CDR3 coding DNA: TGTGCCAGCAGCTTGAACAGGGGTGGCGAGCAGTACTTC. The whole variable domain, filled in from reference TRBV5-5 and TRBJ2-7, reads DAGVTQSPTHLIKTRGQQVTLRCSPISGHKSVSWYQQVLGQGPQFIFQYYEKEERGRGNFPDRFSARQFPNYSSELNVNALLLGDSALYLCASSLNRGGEQYFGPGTRLTVT.

The chain combines TRBV15 with TRBJ1-1, with D unresolved. The CDR3 has 15 amino acids. The V end was cut by 6 bases, the J end by 1 base, with 15 bases between. Germline lookup yields CDR1 LNHNV and CDR2 YYDKDF (reference sequence). The CDR3 coding sequence is TGTGCCACCAGTCTAAAGGCCGGAAAGAACACTGAAGCTTTCTTT. The encoded protein is CATSLKAGKNTEAFF.

Comment on this clone: The sample carries other DNA sequences with the same CDR3. V gene TRBV7-2 combines with J gene TRBJ1-2; 9 bases are shared with TRBD1. Trimming at V came to 4 bases and at J to 5 bases, leaving 2 bases not matched to a gene. This CDR3 is 13 amino acids long. CDR1 and CDR2 from the germline V gene are SGHTA and FQGNSA. CDR3 residues: CASSSGQGYGYTF. CDR3 DNA sequence: TGTGCCAGCAGCTCAGGACAGGGGTATGGCTACACCTTC. Full variable domain (missing parts from reference TRBV7-2 and TRBJ1-2): GAGVSQSPSNKVTEKGKDVELRCDPISGHTALYWYRQSLGQGLEFLIYFQGNSAPDKSGLPSDRFSAERTGGSVSTLTIQRTQQEDSAVYLCASSSGQGYGYTFGSGTRLTVV.

This chain connects TRBV28 to TRBJ1-5; D unresolved. The V end was cut by 7 bases, the J end by 6 bases, with 10 bases between. Germline CDR1 and CDR2: MDHEN and SYDVKM. The CDR3 consists of 12 residues. As DNA, the CDR3 is TGTGCCAGCATGGGAGGGTCTCAGCCCCAGCATTTT. Protein sequence: CASMGGSQPQHF.

CDR3 region: CASSAIQGMEQYF. CDR3 nucleotide sequence: TGTGCCAGCAGCGCGATACAGGGGATGGAGCAGTACTTC. The J gene is TRBJ2-7, the V gene TRBV6-2 or TRBV6-3, with 7 bases matching TRBD1. CDR3 size: 13 residues. Germline V gives CDR1 MNHEY, CDR2 SVGEGT. The V and J ends lost 6 bases and 7 bases, in that order; junction bases with no gene match: 9.

A single count supports this clone. This rearrangement joins TRBV27 to TRBJ1-1; 7 bases are a match to TRBD1. The CDR3 extends over 14 amino acids. Germline V gene sequence: CDR1 MNHEY, CDR2 SMNVEV (reference sequence). V shed 6 bases, J shed 0 bases, and the junction held 4 bases outside the gene matches. The CDR3 is CASRPTGVNTEAFF. In DNA, the CDR3 is TGTGCCAGCAGACCTACAGGGGTGAACACTGAAGCTTTCTTT.

This sequence joins TRBV7-2 and TRBJ1-2, with D maybe TRBD1 (6 bases). Germline CDR1 is SGHTA and CDR2 is FQGNSA. The CDR3 runs to 13 residues. Trimming left V 1 base short and J 5 bases short, with 8 bases between. The DNA of the CDR3 is TGTGCCAGCAGCTTAGGGACAGAATATGGCTACACCTTC. It translates to CASSLGTEYGYTF.

The chain carries TRBV7-2 and TRBJ1-2, with 8 bases lining up with TRBD1. Germline-derived CDR1 and CDR2 are SGHTA and FQGNSA. The CDR3 covers 14 residues. The J segment lost 4 bases and the V segment lost 5 bases, leaving 6 bases of the junction unmatched. The CDR3 coding sequence is TGTGCCAGCAGCCTGCAGGGGGCCCCCTATGGCTACACCTTC. Translated: CASSLQGAPYGYTF.

This chain uses TRBV4-2 with TRBJ2-1, with 9 bases identical to TRBD2. The CDR3 consists of 15 residues. CDR1 and CDR2 (germline): LGHNA, YNFKEQ. Germline trimming cut 4 bases from V and 5 bases from J; bases unmatched to any gene: 6. DNA for the CDR3: TGTGCCAGCAGCCTAAGCGGGGGGCGTGACAATGAGCAGTTCTTC. This sequence encodes CASSLSGGRDNEQFF.

This sequence joins TRBV5-1 and TRBJ2-3, with 11 bases identical to TRBD2. J gave up 5 bases and V 2 bases, and 4 bases lay outside the gene matches. This CDR3 contains 15 residues. Germline CDR1 and CDR2: SGHRS and YFSETQ. CDR3 in amino acids: CASSLNGLAGDTQYF. The CDR3 DNA reads TGCGCCAGCAGCTTAAATGGACTAGCGGGAGATACGCAGTATTTT. Full variable domain (rest looked up from reference TRBV5-1 and TRBJ2-3): KAGVTQTPRYLIKTRGQQVTLSCSPISGHRSVSWYQQTPGQGLQFLFEYFSETQRNKGNFPGRFSGRQFSNSRSEMNVSTLELGDSALYLCASSLNGLAGDTQYFGPGTRLTVL.